This T cell receptor beta chain was identified during a study of cytomegalovirus exposure and HLA in healthy donors. This clone was seen a few times. This CDR3 is 15 amino acids long. V was shortened by 6 bases and J by 0 bases, with 14 bases between the two germline ends. Germline V gene lookup returns CDR1 MDHEN and CDR2 SYDVKM. 60 Vbeta and 13 Jbeta primers were used in PCR. The method was immunoSEQ multiplex PCR; TCRdb's version includes in-frame clones alone and lacks a portion of them. The sample records 150,000 to 200,000 clones, roughly 80% being singletons. The chain employs TRBV28 and TRBJ1-1; tentatively, D is TRBD1 (6 bases). This TCR was recovered from a woman between 40 and 55 years old in good health and CMV-seronegative. Input material: PBMCs. CDR3 sequence (DNA): TGTGCCAGCAGCCTGAGGCAGGGGTTGAACACTGAAGCTTTCTTT. Amino acids: CASSLRQGLNTEAFF.